The next 3 T cell receptor beta chains were all read from a single sample in a study of molecular identifiers for immune sequencing clone quantification. TCRdb reprocessed the PCR reads with MiXCR, giving one entry per CDR3 protein. Of a few hundred thousand distinct CDR3 sequences in the sample, 25% were seen once. The sequenced material came from naive CD8+ T cells from blood, with Jurkat cell RNA spiked in. The subset denotes: FACS-sorted CD8+CD4-CCR7+CD45RA+ naive T cells. These receptors were taken from a human donor in good health. Some libraries in this study had Jurkat cell RNA spiked in.

The sample holds many counts of this clonotype. The chain joins TRBV27 to TRBJ2-3; possibly TRBD1 or TRBD2 for D (5 bases each). The ends were cut back, 6 bases at V and 5 bases at J, with 15 bases in the middle. Germline values: CDR1 MNHEY, CDR2 SMNVEV (reference sequence). The CDR3 extends over 14 amino acids. The CDR3 nucleotides read TGTGCCAGCAGCCCCCTCCCGGGGCTAGATACGCAGTATTTT. Translating it yields CASSPLPGLDTQYF.

The chain has TRBV9 and TRBJ2-2; D remains unclear. CDR3 length: 15 residues. Trimming took 0 bases from V and 0 from J, leaving 6 bases between them. CDR1 SGDLS and CDR2 YYNGEE come from the germline V gene. The CDR3 region is CASSVGVTNTGELFF. As DNA, the CDR3 is TGTGCCAGCAGCGTAGGGGTTACGAACACCGGGGAGCTGTTTTTT. The full variable domain, in which reference TRBV9 and TRBJ2-2 provide the parts outside the CDR3, is DSGVTQTPKHLITATGQRVTLRCSPRSGDLSVYWYQQSLDQGLQFLIQYYNGEERAKGNILERFSAQQFPDLHSELNLSSLELGDSALYFCASSVGVTNTGELFFGEGSRLTVL.

This clonotype has more than one count but fewer than ten. V and J are TRBV6-2 or TRBV6-3 and TRBJ1-1; 9 bases match TRBD1. CDR1 and CDR2 from the germline V gene are MNHEY and SVGEGT. The CDR3 spans 17 residues. V was clipped by 6 bases and J by 2 bases; unmatched bases: 13. The CDR3 nucleotides read TGTGCCAGCAGCTCCATTCCCGGGACAGGGTTAAACACTGAAGCTTTCTTT. Residues: CASSSIPGTGLNTEAFF.